Below are 21 T cell receptor beta chains sequenced from a single sample in a study of T cell responses to AZD1222 COVID-19 vaccine. Sequencing was performed with immunoSEQ multiplex PCR; in TCRdb, only in-frame clones are kept and a portion is missing. The data contain about 84,000 clones, 70% to 90% of them singletons. The sequencing here drew on peripheral blood, taken 28 days after the second AZD1222 dose. The receptor source for this set is an adult who received the AZD1222 COVID-19 vaccine.

This chain connects TRBV4-1 to TRBJ1-1; the match to TRBD1 covers 7 bases. The CDR3 runs 16 residues. Unmatched junction bases numbered 9, after V lost 4 bases and J lost 1 base. Per germline, CDR1 MGHRA and CDR2 YSYEKL. The CDR3 loop is CASSLNPGQKNTEAFF. The CDR3 DNA sequence: TGCGCCAGCAGCCTAAACCCGGGACAGAAGAACACTGAAGCTTTCTTT.

The J gene is TRBJ2-3, the V gene TRBV21-1; TRBD2, the D gene given by the table, was not confirmed from the DNA. TRBV21-1 counts as a pseudogene. The CDR3 spans 15 residues. In DNA form, the CDR3 reads TGTGCCAGCAGAATGGCGGGAGGGCCCGGAGATACGCAGTATTTT. Translating it yields CASRMAGGPGDTQYF.

The rearrangement uses TRBV7-2 and TRBJ1-5; D gene uncertain. The germline gives CDR1 SGHTA, CDR2 FQGNSA. V was pared by 1 base and J by 4 bases, with 5 bases between. CDR3 size: 13 residues. CDR3 amino acids: CASSLDVNQPQHF. CDR3 coding DNA: TGTGCCAGCAGCTTAGATGTGAATCAGCCCCAGCATTTT.

V gene TRBV28 combines with J gene TRBJ2-7; 10 positions agree with TRBD2. Germline CDR1 and CDR2: MDHEN and SYDVKM. This CDR3 spans 18 amino acids. V shed 6 bases and J 1 base; nucleotides not matched to a gene: 15. The CDR3 bases are TGTGCCAGCAGCCCCTTTTGGCTAGCGGGAGTCTCTTCCTACGAGCAGTACTTC. Translated: CASSPFWLAGVSSYEQYF.

The chain has TRBV7-9 and TRBJ2-2, with unresolved D. This CDR3 has 15 amino acids. V was shortened by 1 base and J by 2 bases, with 8 bases between the two germline ends. Per the germline V gene, CDR1 is SEHNR and CDR2 is FQNEAQ (reference sequence). CDR3 in amino acids: CASSLGPDNTGELFF. DNA for the CDR3: TGTGCCAGCAGCTTAGGTCCGGATAACACCGGGGAGCTGTTTTTT.

The V and J genes are TRBV19 and TRBJ1-1, with 7 bases fitting TRBD1. The CDR3 is 15 amino acids. J gave up 0 bases and V 6 bases, and 7 bases lay outside the gene matches. CDR1 is LNHDA, CDR2 SQIVND, per germline (reference sequence). The CDR3 region is CASRWTGDMNTEAFF. In DNA form, the CDR3 reads TGTGCCAGTAGGTGGACAGGAGACATGAACACTGAAGCTTTCTTT.

The chain is built from TRBV7-9 and TRBJ2-3; no clear D gene. Germline V gene data show CDR1 as SEHNR and CDR2 as FQNEAQ (reference sequence). CDR3 length: 16 residues. Trimming took 0 bases from V and 3 from J, leaving 13 bases between them. The CDR3 region is CASSLAWGQGTDTQYF. The CDR3 nucleotides read TGTGCCAGCAGCTTAGCTTGGGGTCAAGGAACAGATACGCAGTATTTT.

The gene calls are TRBV27 and TRBJ2-7, with 9 nucleotides matching TRBD1. The CDR3 is 16 residues long. From germline, CDR1 is MNHEY and CDR2 SMNVEV (reference sequence). Trimming cost V 4 bases and J 1 base; bases outside gene matches: 8. DNA of the CDR3: TGTGCCAGCAGTTACTCCGGGACAGGGATTTCCTACGAGCAGTACTTC. It yields the protein CASSYSGTGISYEQYF.

V gene TRBV10-1 combines with J gene TRBJ2-7; D might be TRBD1 (5 bases). Germline CDR1 and CDR2: WNHNN and SYGVQD (reference sequence). The CDR3 loop spans 13 amino acids. Deletions cut 3 bases from V and 3 bases from J, with 9 bases between. Written as DNA, the CDR3 is TGCGCCAGCAGTGAAGACAGCTTCTACGAGCAGTACTTC. This sequence encodes CASSEDSFYEQYF.

In this sample, this clone turned up once. The V and J genes are TRBV6-1 and TRBJ1-1; a weak D match, TRBD1 (5 bases). The V gene lost 3 bases and the J gene lost 1 base, with 15 bases spanning the gap. The CDR3 extends over 16 amino acids. Per the germline V gene, CDR1 is MNHNS and CDR2 is SASEGT. CDR3 protein: CASSDGSGAGNTEAFF. The CDR3 coding sequence is TGTGCCAGCAGTGACGGGAGCGGGGCCGGGAACACTGAAGCTTTCTTT.

The chain has TRBV11-2 and TRBJ2-3, with a tentative D call TRBD2 (5 bases). The germline gives CDR1 SGHAT, CDR2 FQNNGV. The CDR3 is made up of 14 amino acids. Trimming took 5 bases from V and 6 from J, leaving 15 bases between them. CDR3 amino acids: CASSPGLGPDTQYF. Written as DNA, the CDR3 is TGTGCCAGCAGCCCAGGACTGGGCCCGGATACGCAGTATTTT.

This rearrangement joins TRBV19 to TRBJ2-2; D possibly matches TRBD1 or TRBD2 (6 bases each). The length of the CDR3 is 14 residues. From germline, CDR1 is LNHDA and CDR2 SQIVND (reference sequence). Trimming took off 9 bases at V and 2 bases at J, with 13 bases between the two ends. CDR3 sequence reads: CASGGRVNTGELFF. The CDR3 DNA reads TGTGCCAGCGGGGGCAGGGTAAACACCGGGGAGCTGTTTTTT.

The rearrangement uses TRBV2 and TRBJ1-5, with unresolved D. Between the trimmed V and J ends, which lost 6 bases and 3 bases, there was a span of 6 bases. Germline loops: CDR1 SNHLY, CDR2 FYNNEI. The CDR3 is 12 amino acids. CDR3 sequence (DNA): TGTGCCAGCAGGGAGACCAATCAGCCCCAGCATTTT. It is translated as CASRETNQPQHF.

J is TRBJ2-1 and V is TRBV4-2; D is possibly TRBD1 or TRBD2 (5 bases each). Germline V gene data show CDR1 as LGHNA and CDR2 as YNFKEQ. Trimming shortened V by 1 base and J by 4 bases, and 20 bases separated the two germline ends. CDR3 length: 18 residues. CDR3 sequence: CASSQVGTGKGVYNEQFF. CDR3 DNA sequence: TGTGCCAGCAGCCAAGTAGGTACGGGAAAAGGGGTTTACAATGAGCAGTTCTTC.

This clone was detected only a few times. The rearrangement joins TRBV5-1 to TRBJ2-3; D gene unclear. V lost 3 bases to trimming and J lost 1 base, with 6 bases between them. The CDR3 extends over 13 amino acids. CDR1 and CDR2 from the germline V gene are SGHRS and YFSETQ. The CDR3 region is CASSSEGTDTQYF. The CDR3 nucleotides read TGCGCCAGCAGCTCGGAAGGCACAGATACGCAGTATTTT.

Here the CDR3 reads CASRPLRGAEYNEQFF. Written as DNA, the CDR3 is TGTGCCAGCAGACCCCTTCGAGGAGCGGAATACAATGAGCAGTTCTTC. The chain carries TRBV11-2 and TRBJ2-1, with a possible D match to TRBD2 (5 bases). This CDR3 contains 16 residues. Germline loops: CDR1 SGHAT, CDR2 FQNNGV. The V gene lost 6 bases and the J gene lost 4 bases, with 19 bases spanning the gap.

The chain recombines TRBV29-1 with TRBJ2-1; D gene ambiguous. The CDR3 runs to 10 residues. CDR1 and CDR2 (germline): SQVTM, ANQGSEA. V was shortened by 4 bases and J by 8 bases, with 6 bases between the two germline ends. CDR3 in amino acids: CSVVQHEQFF. The CDR3 nucleotides read TGCAGCGTTGTACAGCATGAGCAGTTCTTC.

The chain joins TRBV11-3 to TRBJ2-1, with a weak D call TRBD2 (5 bases). Germline loops: CDR1 SGHNT, CDR2 YENEEA. CDR3 length equals 13 residues. Trimming cost V 1 base and J 9 bases, with 10 bases left between them. The CDR3 DNA sequence: TGTGCCAGCAGCTTAGGGGCACGGGGTGAGCAGTTCTTC. It codes for CASSLGARGEQFF.

The genes are TRBV11-3 and TRBJ2-3; D remains unclear. Per the germline V gene, CDR1 is SGHNT and CDR2 is YENEEA. V was shortened by 4 bases and J by 0 bases, with 8 bases between the two germline ends. CDR3 length: 14 residues. CDR3 sequence: CASSSGPSTDTQYF. In DNA, the CDR3 is TGTGCCAGCAGCTCGGGTCCTAGCACAGATACGCAGTATTTT.

The chain employs TRBV21-1 and TRBJ2-7; the DNA was not used to check the table's D call, TRBD1. TRBV21-1 has pseudogene status. This CDR3 is built from 16 residues. CDR3 sequence reads: CASSKGGRQRSYEQYF. The CDR3, as DNA: TGTGCCAGCAGCAAAGGGGGCCGACAGAGGAGCTACGAGCAGTACTTC.

This chain joins TRBV27 and TRBJ1-1; D is possibly TRBD1 (5 bases). V lost 5 bases, J lost 1 base, and 14 bases lay in between. The CDR3 spans 15 residues. Germline values: CDR1 MNHEY, CDR2 SMNVEV (reference sequence). For the CDR3, the DNA is TGTGCCAGCAGTCTCACCGGGACCCAGAACACTGAAGCTTTCTTT. It encodes CASSLTGTQNTEAFF.